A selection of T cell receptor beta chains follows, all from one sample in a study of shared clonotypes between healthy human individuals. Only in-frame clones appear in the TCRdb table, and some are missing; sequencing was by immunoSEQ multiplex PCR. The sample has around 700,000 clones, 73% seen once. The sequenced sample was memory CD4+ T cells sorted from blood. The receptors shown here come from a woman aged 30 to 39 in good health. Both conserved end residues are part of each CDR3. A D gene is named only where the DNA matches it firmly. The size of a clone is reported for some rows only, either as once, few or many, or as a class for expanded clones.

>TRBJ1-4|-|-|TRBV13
CASSLWGRTEKLFF
TGTGCCAGCAGCTTATGGGGCAGGACTGAAAAACTGTTTTTT
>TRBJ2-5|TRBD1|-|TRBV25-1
CASSESYGTGGYTETQYF
TGTGCCAGCAGTGAATCCTACGGCACAGGGGGCTATACGGAGACCCAGTACTTC
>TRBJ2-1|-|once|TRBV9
CASSVATPGTEQFF
TGTGCCAGCAGCGTAGCCACTCCGGGTACTGAGCAGTTCTTC
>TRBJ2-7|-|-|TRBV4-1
CASSLQPTASSYEQYF
TGCGCCAGCAGCCTCCAACCGACAGCTAGCTCCTACGAGCAGTACTTC
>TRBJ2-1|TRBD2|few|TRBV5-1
CASSPSGLAGVNEQFF
TGCGCCAGCAGCCCCTCCGGACTAGCGGGCGTAAATGAGCAGTTCTTC
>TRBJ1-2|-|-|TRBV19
CASSRAGIVGGYTF
TGTGCCAGTAGTCGTGCGGGGATTGTGGGCGGCTACACCTTC
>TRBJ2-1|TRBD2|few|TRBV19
CASSASGRAGNEQFF
TGTGCCAGTAGCGCTAGCGGGCGGGCGGGTAATGAGCAGTTCTTC
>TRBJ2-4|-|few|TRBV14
CASSQDLGDAKNIQYF
TGTGCCAGCAGCCAAGATCTGGGGGACGCCAAAAACATTCAGTACTTC
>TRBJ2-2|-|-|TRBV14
CASSQAAGVTGELFF
TGTGCCAGCAGCCAAGCCGCAGGGGTCACCGGGGAGCTGTTTTTT
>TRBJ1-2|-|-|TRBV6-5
CASSYSWGNYGYTF
TGTGCCAGCAGTTACTCATGGGGAAACTATGGCTACACCTTC
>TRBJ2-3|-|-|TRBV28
CASDRGSTDTQYF
TGTGCCAGCGATAGGGGGAGCACAGATACGCAGTATTTT
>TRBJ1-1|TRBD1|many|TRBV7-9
CASSLVVLKTGRYTEAFF
TGTGCCAGCAGCTTAGTGGTCTTGAAGACAGGGCGTTACACTGAAGCTTTCTTT
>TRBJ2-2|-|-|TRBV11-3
CASSPGGLRNIGELFF
TGTGCCAGCAGCCCAGGCGGGCTTCGGAACATCGGGGAGCTGTTTTTT
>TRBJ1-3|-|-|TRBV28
CASSWGTGGNTIYF
TGTGCCAGCAGTTGGGGCACGGGAGGGAACACCATATATTTT
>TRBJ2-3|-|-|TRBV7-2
CASSLAFTTDTQYF
TGTGCCAGCAGCTTAGCTTTTACCACAGATACGCAGTATTTT
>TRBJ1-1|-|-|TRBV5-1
CASSLGAGTEAFF
TGCGCCAGCAGCTTGGGTGCGGGCACAGAAGCTTTCTTT
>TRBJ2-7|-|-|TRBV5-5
CASSLAVPPYEQYF
TGTGCCAGCAGCTTGGCTGTCCCCCCCTACGAGCAGTACTTC
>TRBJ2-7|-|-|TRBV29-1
CSVEDSGRGPEQYF
TGCAGCGTTGAAGATTCTGGCAGGGGCCCCGAGCAGTACTTC
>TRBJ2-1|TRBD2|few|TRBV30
CAWSPGTSSYNEQFF
TGTGCCTGGAGCCCCGGGACTAGCAGCTACAATGAGCAGTTCTTC
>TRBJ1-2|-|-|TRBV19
CASKGVGYGYTF
TGTGCCAGTAAAGGGGTAGGCTATGGCTACACCTTC
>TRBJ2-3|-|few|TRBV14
CASSPQGGPRGDTQYF
TGTGCCAGCAGCCCGCAGGGAGGCCCCCGGGGGGATACGCAGTATTTT
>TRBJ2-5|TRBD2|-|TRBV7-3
CASSVAGWETQYF
TGTGCCAGCAGCGTAGCGGGTTGGGAGACCCAGTACTTC
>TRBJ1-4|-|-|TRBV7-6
CASSDRRGTANEKLFF
TGTGCCAGCAGCGATCGGAGGGGGACCGCGAATGAAAAACTGTTTTTT
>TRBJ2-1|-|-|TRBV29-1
CSVVRPYPFNEQFF
TGCAGCGTTGTAAGACCGTACCCTTTCAATGAGCAGTTCTTC
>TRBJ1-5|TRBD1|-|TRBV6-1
CASSVRGPQPQHF
TGTGCCAGCAGTGTCAGGGGGCCTCAGCCCCAGCATTTT
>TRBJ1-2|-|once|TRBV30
CAWTGSSSIEGYTF
TGTGCCTGGACCGGGTCGTCTTCCATTGAGGGCTACACCTTC
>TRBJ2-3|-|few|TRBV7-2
CASSLARDTQYF
TGTGCCAGCAGCTTAGCAAGGGATACGCAGTATTTT
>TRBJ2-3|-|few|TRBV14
CASSRIGSPGTQYF
TGTGCCAGCAGCCGCATCGGGAGCCCGGGTACGCAGTATTTT
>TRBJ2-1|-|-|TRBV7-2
CASRQTGTMAFF
TGTGCCAGCAGACAAACCGGGACCATGGCGTTCTTC
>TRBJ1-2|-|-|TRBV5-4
CASSTYRTANYGYTF
TGTGCCAGCAGCACTTACAGGACAGCTAACTATGGCTACACCTTC
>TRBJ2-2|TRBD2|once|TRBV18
CASSPRGLAGASNTGELFF
TGTGCCAGCTCACCACGAGGACTAGCGGGAGCTTCGAACACCGGGGAGCTGTTTTTT